Listed below are T cell receptor beta chains from one sample, sequenced in a study of blood T cell repertoires in COVID-19. Libraries were prepared by immunoSEQ multiplex PCR; TCRdb keeps only in-frame clonotypes and omits some of them. The table records around 330,000 clones, about 91% of them present only once. Sample: peripheral blood. These receptors were obtained from a woman in her twenties or thirties with COVID-19, enrolled during active disease. Each CDR3 is given with its conserved first and last residue. The order of the fields is V gene, J gene, D gene, CDR3 DNA, CDR3 protein. The D gene is left open where the match is weak.

TRBV15,TRBJ1-4,TRBD1,TGTGCCACCAGCAGGGACAGGGGTAGTGAAAAACTGTTTTTT,CATSRDRGSEKLFF
TRBV19,TRBJ1-5,.,TGTGCCAGTAGTAAAGACAGTAATAGCAATCAGCCCCAGCATTTT,CASSKDSNSNQPQHF
TRBV6-5,TRBJ1-3,.,TGTGCCAGCAGACGAAGAGGGGGCTCTGGAAACACCATATATTTT,CASRRRGGSGNTIYF
TRBV6-5,TRBJ1-2,.,TGTGCCAGCATTCCGGGGGGCAGAATAAACTATGGCTACACCTTC,CASIPGGRINYGYTF
TRBV7-8,TRBJ1-1,TRBD1,TGTGCCAGCAGCCACCTTCAGGGGGCTAACACTGAAGCTTTCTTT,CASSHLQGANTEAFF
TRBV20-1,TRBJ1-1,.,TGCAGTGCTAGTCGGGGAAGGGACACTGAAGCTTTCTTT,CSASRGRDTEAFF
TRBV6-1,TRBJ1-1,.,TGTGCCAGCAGTGAAGGGGGGCTGCAAGAAGCTTTCTTT,CASSEGGLQEAFF
TRBV6-5,TRBJ1-3,.,TGTGCCAGCAGTTACTCGCAGGCCTCTGGAAACACCATATATTTT,CASSYSQASGNTIYF
TRBV5-1,TRBJ2-3,TRBD1,TGCGCCAGCAGGCGGACAGGGGCAGATACGCAGTATTTT,CASRRTGADTQYF
TRBV7-8,TRBJ2-1,TRBD2,TGTGCCAGCGGGGCTAGCGGGGGCTCCTACAATGAGCAGTTCTTC,CASGASGGSYNEQFF
TRBV7-2,TRBJ1-3,.,TGTGCCAGCAGAACTTCCTCTGGAAACACCATATATTTT,CASRTSSGNTIYF